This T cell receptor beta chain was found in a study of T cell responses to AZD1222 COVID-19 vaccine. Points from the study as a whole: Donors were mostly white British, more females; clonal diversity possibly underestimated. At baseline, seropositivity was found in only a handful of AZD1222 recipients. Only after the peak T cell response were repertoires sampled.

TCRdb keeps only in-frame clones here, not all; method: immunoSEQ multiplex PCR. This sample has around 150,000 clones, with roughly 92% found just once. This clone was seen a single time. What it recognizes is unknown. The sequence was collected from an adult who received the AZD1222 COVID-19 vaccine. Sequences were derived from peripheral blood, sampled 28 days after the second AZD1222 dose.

The CDR3 loop reads CASSLQGTPYEQYF. CDR3 coding DNA: TGTGCCAGCAGCCTCCAGGGGACCCCCTACGAGCAGTACTTC. The rearrangement links TRBV14 to TRBJ2-7, with D tentatively TRBD1 (6 bases). Trimming took off 4 bases at V and 2 bases at J, with 12 bases between the two ends. This CDR3 region has 14 residues. Germline V gene data show CDR1 as SGHDN and CDR2 as FVKESK.